This T cell receptor (beta chain) was sequenced during a study of T cells in Graves' hyperthyroidism and ophthalmopathy. Study summary: The authors collected peripheral blood at initial diagnosis, before any treatment.

Participants, patients aged 18 to 65, had newly diagnosed hyperthyroidism with a duration under 2 months. V was cut by 8 bases and J by 2 bases, with 16 bases left in between. The CDR3 runs 13 residues. CDR1 is SQVTM and CDR2 is ANQGSEA in the germline V gene. Study results and caveats: Ophthalmopathy was distinguished from stable hyperthyroidism by 13 V-J signatures.

This clonotype came up once. The antigen is undetermined. TCR beta CDR3 sequences were amplified from RNA transcripts. HTBI primers were the set used in a first-round RT-PCR of the TCR CDR3. TCRdb reprocessed the multiplex PCR reads via MiXCR and lists one record per CDR3 protein. The sample holds approximately 870,000 distinct CDR3 sequences, roughly 40% seen once. The chain recombines TRBV29-1 with TRBJ2-7, with D maybe TRBD2 (6 bases). Material for sequencing was blood. The clonotype comes from a man aged 18 to 35 with Graves' hyperthyroidism. In nucleotides, the CDR3 is TGCAGCCAAGCCCGCGGGGCCCCCTACGAGCAGTACTTC. This sequence encodes CSQARGAPYEQYF.